This passage covers 5 T cell receptor beta chains from one sample sequenced in a study of siplizumab effects on memory and regulatory T cells. Only in-frame clones appear in the TCRdb table, and some are missing; sequencing was by immunoSEQ multiplex PCR. This sample has 37,000 or so clones, with around 90% found just once. The sample was naive CD4+ T cells sorted from blood. The receptors were sampled from a human donor in good health.

The chain has TRBV20-1 and TRBJ1-1, with 9 nucleotides matching TRBD1. The CDR3 runs 10 residues. CDR1 and CDR2 (germline): DFQATT, SNEGSKA (reference sequence). V dropped 5 bases and J dropped 14; count of bases not matched to a gene: 6. Here the CDR3 DNA reads TGCAGTGCTGCGGGACAGGGCGGGTTCTTT. Protein product: CSAAGQGGFF.

This sequence joins TRBV6-6 and TRBJ1-2; 7 bases are a match to TRBD1. V lost 4 bases and J lost 7; bases outside the gene matches: 9. Germline CDR1 and CDR2: MNHNY and SVGAGI (reference sequence). The CDR3 runs to 14 residues. Here the CDR3 DNA reads TGTGCCAGCAGTTCAGAATGGGGACAGTCTGGCTACACCTTC. It yields the protein CASSSEWGQSGYTF.

The rearrangement uses TRBV18 and TRBJ1-2, with a possible D match to TRBD1 (5 bases). V gave up 2 bases and J gave up 4 bases, with 11 bases separating them. This CDR3 comprises 14 residues. Germline CDR1 is KGHSH and CDR2 is LQKENI. CDR3 DNA sequence: TGTGCCAGCTCACCAAATGAGGGGTTCTATGGCTACACCTTC. Protein product: CASSPNEGFYGYTF.

The chain recombines TRBV4-2 with TRBJ2-3; 9 bases fit TRBD1. This CDR3 comprises 17 residues. V dropped 4 bases and J dropped 2; count of bases not matched to a gene: 10. CDR1 and CDR2 from the germline V gene are LGHNA and YNFKEQ. CDR3 sequence: CASSLTGGGTSTDTQYF. The CDR3 DNA is TGTGCCAGCAGCCTGACAGGGGGTGGGACCTCCACAGATACGCAGTATTTT.

This chain connects TRBV18 to TRBJ2-7; 8 nucleotides align to TRBD1. Germline assignment: CDR1 KGHSH and CDR2 LQKENI. The V gene end was trimmed by 5 bases and the J gene end by 2 bases; junction bases not matched to a gene: 8. This CDR3 is 15 amino acids long. The CDR3 protein is CASSDETGGPYEQYF. The DNA of the CDR3 is TGTGCCAGCTCAGACGAAACAGGGGGTCCCTACGAGCAGTACTTC. Full variable domain (outside the CDR3, taken from reference TRBV18 and TRBJ2-7): NAGVMQNPRHLVRRRGQEARLRCSPMKGHSHVYWYRQLPEEGLKFMVYLQKENIIDESGMPKERFSAEFPKEGPSILRIQQVVRGDSAAYFCASSDETGGPYEQYFGPGTRLTVT.